This passage covers 13 T cell receptor beta chains from one sample sequenced in a study of read filtering for tumor transcriptome and immune sequencing. From roughly 390 ng of RNA, a library with molecular barcoded alpha/delta and beta/gamma adaptors was made. Each CDR3 protein gets one entry after TCRdb re-called the reads with MiXCR. The sample has over 45,000 distinct CDR3 sequences, roughly 12% seen once. The specimen sequenced was a population of CD138-negative cells sorted from bone marrow. The receptors originated from a donor older than 35 with multiple myeloma.

On this clonotype: Sequence at one end of the junction differs from germline and may be a read error. J is TRBJ2-2 and V is TRBV20-1; no clear D. Germline V gene data show CDR1 as DFQATT and CDR2 as SNEGSKA (reference sequence). This CDR3 contains 16 residues. The CDR3 is CSARAGRTANTWELFF. Here the CDR3 DNA reads TGCAGTGCTAGAGCCGGGCGTACTGCTAACACCTGGGAGCTGTTTTTT.

Here the CDR3 reads CATSGRDSTNSNQPQHF. Here the CDR3 DNA reads TGTGCCACCAGTGGTCGAGACAGCACGAATAGCAATCAGCCCCAGCATTTT. V is TRBV24-1 and J is TRBJ1-5, with D perhaps TRBD1 (5 bases). Trimming pared 5 bases from V and 0 bases from J, leaving 16 bases between. CDR1 and CDR2 from the germline V gene are KGHDR and SFDVKD. The CDR3 is made up of 17 amino acids.

This clonotype showed up many times. J is TRBJ2-3 and V is TRBV13; 7 bases are a match to TRBD1. Germline V gene data show CDR1 as PRHDT and CDR2 as FYEKMQ (reference sequence). The CDR3 has 15 residues. V was pared by 3 bases and J by 1 base, with 4 bases of the junction left unmatched. The CDR3 here is CASSFRGGGTDTQYF. For the CDR3, the DNA is TGTGCCAGCAGCTTCAGAGGGGGCGGCACAGATACGCAGTATTTT. The whole variable domain, remainder taken from reference TRBV13 and TRBJ2-3, is AAGVIQSPRHLIKEKRETATLKCYPIPRHDTVYWYQQGPGQDPQFLISFYEKMQSDKGSIPDRFSAQQFSDYHSELNMSSLELGDSALYFCASSFRGGGTDTQYFGPGTRLTVL.

This clonotype was seen many times. The rearrangement uses TRBV18 and TRBJ2-7; D gene uncertain. The length of the CDR3 is 13 residues. Germline V gives CDR1 KGHSH, CDR2 LQKENI. The ends were cut back, 2 bases at V and 5 bases at J, with 10 bases in the middle. CDR3 nucleotide sequence: TGTGCCAGCTCACCAAGACAAGAAGACGAGCAGTACTTC. Encoded protein: CASSPRQEDEQYF.

This clonotype was detected many times. The V and J genes are TRBV15 and TRBJ1-4; TRBD1 might be the D (5 bases). The CDR3 spans 15 residues. Germline values: CDR1 LNHNV, CDR2 YYDKDF (reference sequence). V was shortened by 0 bases and J by 5 bases, with 10 bases between the two germline ends. CDR3 region: CATSREGRQNEKLFF. The CDR3 coding sequence is TGTGCCACCAGCAGAGAGGGACGGCAGAATGAAAAACTGTTTTTT.

Comments on this clonotype: Since a much larger clone is just one base distant, this may be a read error. The V call is TRBV7-2, the J call TRBJ2-5; 7 bases map to TRBD1. Per germline, CDR1 SGHTA and CDR2 FQGNSA. With V trimmed by 8 bases and J by 2 bases, 11 bases remained unmatched. CDR3 length: 15 amino acids. CDR3 sequence: CASGQQQGEQETQYF. CDR3 bases: TGTGCCAGCGGCCAACAGCAGGGGGAACAAGAGACCCAGTACTTC.

Regarding this clonotype: This may be a read error: a much more frequent sequence differs by one nucleotide. The chain has TRBV7-9 and TRBJ2-5; D possibly corresponds to TRBD2 (6 bases). The CDR3 runs 15 residues. V was cut by 3 bases and J by 2 bases, with 13 bases left in between. Germline V gene lookup returns CDR1 SEHNR and CDR2 FQNEAQ (reference sequence). The CDR3 region is CASSFPGLGQETQYF. In DNA, the CDR3 is TGTGCCAGCAGCTTCCCGGGACTGGGACAAGAGACCCAGTACTTC.

This clonotype was seen only a few times. Only one base separates this from a far larger clonotype, so it likely reflects a read error. The chain recombines TRBV6-5 with TRBJ1-6; TRBD1 might be the D (5 bases). The CDR3 sequence is 14 residues long. Germline CDR1 and CDR2: MNHEY and SVGAGI. CDR3 amino acids: CVSSEAQDVSPLHF. The CDR3 DNA follows: TGTGTCAGCAGTGAGGCACAGGACGTGTCACCCCTCCACTTT.

A remark on this clonotype: This may stem from a read error, because a much larger clone lies one nucleotide away. The chain joins TRBV28 to TRBJ2-1, with unresolved D. CDR1 is MDHEN and CDR2 is SYDVKM in the germline V gene. The CDR3 consists of 12 residues. The DNA of the CDR3 is TGTGCCAGCAAGGAGTCCTACAAGGAGCAGTTCTTC. This translates into CASKESYKEQFF.

This clonotype has more than one count but fewer than ten. This CDR3 is missing its conserved last phenylalanine or tryptophan, likely due to a read error. The rearrangement uses TRBV6-6 and TRBJ2-7; perhaps TRBD2 as D (5 bases). The CDR3 is 14 residues long. Germline V gene lookup returns CDR1 MNHNY and CDR2 SVGAGI (reference sequence). Trimming took 2 bases from V and 4 from J, leaving 12 bases between them. The CDR3 region is CASSYGREEYEQYY. CDR3 DNA: TGTGCCAGCAGTTACGGGAGAGAAGAATACGAGCAGTACTAC.

As concerns this clonotype: Because the CDR3 is missing its conserved closing phenylalanine or tryptophan, this is likely a read error. The chain combines TRBV3-1 with TRBJ2-3; possibly TRBD2 for D (6 bases). The length of the CDR3 is 16 residues. Germline assignment: CDR1 LGHDT and CDR2 YNNKEL (reference sequence). The germline V and J ends were trimmed by 4 bases and 6 bases, with 20 bases remaining between them. For the CDR3, the DNA is TGTGCCAGCAGCCCGGGGGTCTCCGACCTCACGGATACGCAGTATTCT. This codes for CASSPGVSDLTDTQYS.

In its sample, this clonotype was seen many times. The V call is TRBV4-2, the J call TRBJ2-2, with D perhaps matching TRBD2 (5 bases). The CDR3 spans 17 residues. V was shortened by 0 bases and J by 0 bases, with 11 bases between the two germline ends. Germline V gene sequence: CDR1 LGHNA, CDR2 YNFKEQ. The CDR3 nucleotides are TGTGCCAGCAGCCAAGATCACGGGATCGCGAACACCGGGGAGCTGTTTTTT. It translates to CASSQDHGIANTGELFF.

This clonotype was seen many times. The chain combines TRBV29-1 with TRBJ1-1; D may be TRBD1 (6 bases). The CDR3 sequence is 16 residues long. Germline CDR1 reads SQVTM; CDR2 reads ANQGSEA. V dropped 3 bases and J dropped 0 bases, with 17 bases sitting between them. The CDR3 nucleotides read TGCAGCGTTGAGGGACTTGACAGGTTCATGAACACTGAAGCTTTCTTT. Its protein is CSVEGLDRFMNTEAFF.